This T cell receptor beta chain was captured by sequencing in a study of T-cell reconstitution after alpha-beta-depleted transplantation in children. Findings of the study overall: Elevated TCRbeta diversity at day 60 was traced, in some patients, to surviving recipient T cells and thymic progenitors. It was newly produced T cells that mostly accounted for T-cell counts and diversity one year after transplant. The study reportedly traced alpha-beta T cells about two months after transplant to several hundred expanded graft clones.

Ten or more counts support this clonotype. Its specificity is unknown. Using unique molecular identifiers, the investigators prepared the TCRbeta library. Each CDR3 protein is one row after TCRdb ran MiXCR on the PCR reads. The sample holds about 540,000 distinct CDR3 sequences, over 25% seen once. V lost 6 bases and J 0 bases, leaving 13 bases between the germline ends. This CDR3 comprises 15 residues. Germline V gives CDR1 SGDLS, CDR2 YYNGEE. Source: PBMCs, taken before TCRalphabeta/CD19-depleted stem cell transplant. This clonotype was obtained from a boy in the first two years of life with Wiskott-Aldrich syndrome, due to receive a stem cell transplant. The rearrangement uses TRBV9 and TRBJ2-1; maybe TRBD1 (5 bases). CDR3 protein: CASNPDRSSYNEQFF. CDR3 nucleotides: TGTGCCAGCAACCCCGACAGAAGCTCCTACAATGAGCAGTTCTTC.